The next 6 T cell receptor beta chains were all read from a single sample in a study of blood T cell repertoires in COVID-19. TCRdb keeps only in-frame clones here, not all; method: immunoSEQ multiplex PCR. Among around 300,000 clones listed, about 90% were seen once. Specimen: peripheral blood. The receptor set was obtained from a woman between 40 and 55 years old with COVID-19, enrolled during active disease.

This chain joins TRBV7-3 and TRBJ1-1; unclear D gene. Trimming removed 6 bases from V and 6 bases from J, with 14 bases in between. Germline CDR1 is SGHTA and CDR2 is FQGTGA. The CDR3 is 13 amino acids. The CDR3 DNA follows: TGTGCCAGCAGTCGGAGCCGGGAGGCTGAAGCTTTCTTT. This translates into CASSRSREAEAFF.

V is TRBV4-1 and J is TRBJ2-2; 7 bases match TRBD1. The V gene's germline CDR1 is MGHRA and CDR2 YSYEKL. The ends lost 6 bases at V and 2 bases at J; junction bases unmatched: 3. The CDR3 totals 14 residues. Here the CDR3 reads CASRGQINTGELFF. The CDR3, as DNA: TGCGCCAGCAGGGGACAGATAAACACCGGGGAGCTGTTTTTT.

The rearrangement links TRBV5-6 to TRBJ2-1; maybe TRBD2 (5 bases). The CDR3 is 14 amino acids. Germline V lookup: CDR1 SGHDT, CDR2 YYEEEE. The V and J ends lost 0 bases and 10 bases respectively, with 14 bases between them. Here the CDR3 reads CASSLAGVLGEQFF. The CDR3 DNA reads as TGTGCCAGCAGCTTGGCCGGGGTTTTAGGAGAGCAGTTCTTC.

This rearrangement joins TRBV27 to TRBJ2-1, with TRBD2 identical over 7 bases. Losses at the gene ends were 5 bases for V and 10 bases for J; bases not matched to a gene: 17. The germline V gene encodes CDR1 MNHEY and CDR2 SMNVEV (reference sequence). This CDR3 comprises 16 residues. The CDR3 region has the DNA TGTGCCAGCAGTGGTTACAGTTCAGTCCCAGCGGGGGAGCAGTTCTTC. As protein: CASSGYSSVPAGEQFF.

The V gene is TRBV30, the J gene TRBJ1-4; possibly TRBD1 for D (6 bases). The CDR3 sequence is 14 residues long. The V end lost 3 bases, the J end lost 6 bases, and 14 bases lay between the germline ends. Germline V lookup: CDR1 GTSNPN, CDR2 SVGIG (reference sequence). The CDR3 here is CAWSYGRTDEKLFF. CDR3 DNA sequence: TGTGCCTGGAGCTATGGACGGACAGATGAAAAACTGTTTTTT. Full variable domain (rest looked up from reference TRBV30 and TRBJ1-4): SQTIHQWPATLVQPVGSPLSLECTVEGTSNPNLYWYRQAAGRGLQLLFYSVGIGQISSEVPQNLSASRPQDRQFILSSKKLLLSDSGFYLCAWSYGRTDEKLFFGSGTQLSVL.

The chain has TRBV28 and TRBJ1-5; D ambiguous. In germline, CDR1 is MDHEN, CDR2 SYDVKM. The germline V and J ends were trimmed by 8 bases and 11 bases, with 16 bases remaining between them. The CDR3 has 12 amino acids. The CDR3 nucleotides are TGTGCCAGCGGAGGGCGGTTGGAGACCCAGCATTTT. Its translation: CASGGRLETQHF.